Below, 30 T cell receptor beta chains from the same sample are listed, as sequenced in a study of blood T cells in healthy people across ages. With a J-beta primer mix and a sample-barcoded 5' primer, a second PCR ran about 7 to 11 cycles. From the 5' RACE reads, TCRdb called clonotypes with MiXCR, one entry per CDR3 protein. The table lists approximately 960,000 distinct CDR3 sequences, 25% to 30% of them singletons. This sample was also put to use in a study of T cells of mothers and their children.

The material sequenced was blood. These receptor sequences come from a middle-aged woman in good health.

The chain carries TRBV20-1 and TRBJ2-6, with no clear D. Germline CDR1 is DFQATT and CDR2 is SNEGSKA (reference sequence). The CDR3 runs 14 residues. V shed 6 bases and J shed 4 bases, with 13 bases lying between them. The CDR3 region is CSAHDRWGANVLTF. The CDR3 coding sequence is TGCAGTGCACACGACCGGTGGGGGGCCAACGTCCTGACTTTC.

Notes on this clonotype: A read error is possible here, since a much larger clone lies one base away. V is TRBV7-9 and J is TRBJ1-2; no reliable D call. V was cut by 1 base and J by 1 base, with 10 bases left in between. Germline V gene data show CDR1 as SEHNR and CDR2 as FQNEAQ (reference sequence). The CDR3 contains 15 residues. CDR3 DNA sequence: TGTGCCAGCAGCTTAGGTATAGGAAGTAACTATGGCTACACCTTC. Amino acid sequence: CASSLGIGSNYGYTF.

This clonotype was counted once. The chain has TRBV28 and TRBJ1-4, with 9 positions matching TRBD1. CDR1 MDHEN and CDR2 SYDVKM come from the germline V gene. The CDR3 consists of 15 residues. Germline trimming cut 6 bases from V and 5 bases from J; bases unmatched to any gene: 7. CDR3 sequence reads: CASSPWDRVNEKLFF. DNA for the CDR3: TGTGCCAGCAGCCCATGGGACAGGGTGAATGAAAAACTGTTTTTT.

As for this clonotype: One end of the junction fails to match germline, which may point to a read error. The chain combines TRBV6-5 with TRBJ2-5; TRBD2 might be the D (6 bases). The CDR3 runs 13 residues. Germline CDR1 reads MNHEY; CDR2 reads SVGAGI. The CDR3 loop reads CAGSLGLQEAQYF. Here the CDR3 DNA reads TGTGCCGGCAGTTTGGGACTCCAAGAGGCCCAGTACTTC.

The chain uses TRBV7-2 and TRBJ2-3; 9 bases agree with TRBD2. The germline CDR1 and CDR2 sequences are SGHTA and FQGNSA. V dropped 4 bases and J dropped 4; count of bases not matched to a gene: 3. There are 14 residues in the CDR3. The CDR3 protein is CASSSWTSADTQYF. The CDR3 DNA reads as TGTGCCAGCAGCTCCTGGACTAGCGCAGATACGCAGTATTTT.

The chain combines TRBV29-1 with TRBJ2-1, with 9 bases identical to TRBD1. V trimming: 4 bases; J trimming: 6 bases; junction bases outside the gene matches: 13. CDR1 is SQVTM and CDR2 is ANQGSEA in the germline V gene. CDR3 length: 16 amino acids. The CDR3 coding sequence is TGCAGCGTTGTTCCCGGGACAGGGCGTGAAACCAATGAGCAGTTCTTC. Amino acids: CSVVPGTGRETNEQFF.

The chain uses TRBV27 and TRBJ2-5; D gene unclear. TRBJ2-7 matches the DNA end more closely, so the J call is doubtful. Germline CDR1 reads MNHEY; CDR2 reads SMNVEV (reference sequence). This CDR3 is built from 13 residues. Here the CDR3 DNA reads TGTGCCAGCAGTTTAGGCTCCCCTTCCGAGCAGTACTTC. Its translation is CASSLGSPSEQYF.

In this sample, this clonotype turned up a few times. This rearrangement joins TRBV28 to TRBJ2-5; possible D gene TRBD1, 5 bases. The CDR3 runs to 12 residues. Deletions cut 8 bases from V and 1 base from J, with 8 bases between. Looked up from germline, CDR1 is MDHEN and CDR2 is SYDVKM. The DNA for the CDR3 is TGTGCCAGCGGGGCCATCCAAGAGACCCAGTACTTC. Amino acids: CASGAIQETQYF.

CDR3: CASSLTGGLTNTGELFF. The CDR3 DNA reads TGTGCCAGCAGCCTAACCGGGGGGCTTACGAACACCGGGGAGCTGTTTTTT. The chain combines TRBV14 with TRBJ2-2; TRBD2 might be the D (7 bases). This CDR3 has 17 residues. CDR1 is SGHDN, CDR2 FVKESK, per germline. The ends were cut back, 4 bases at V and 0 bases at J, with 15 bases in the middle.

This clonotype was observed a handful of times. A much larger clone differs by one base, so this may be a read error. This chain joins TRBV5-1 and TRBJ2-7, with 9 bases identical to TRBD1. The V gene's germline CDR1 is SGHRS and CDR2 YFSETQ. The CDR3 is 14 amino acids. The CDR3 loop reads CACSLVTGGREQYF. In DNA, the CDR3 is TGCGCCTGCAGCTTGGTAACAGGGGGCCGGGAGCAGTACTTC.

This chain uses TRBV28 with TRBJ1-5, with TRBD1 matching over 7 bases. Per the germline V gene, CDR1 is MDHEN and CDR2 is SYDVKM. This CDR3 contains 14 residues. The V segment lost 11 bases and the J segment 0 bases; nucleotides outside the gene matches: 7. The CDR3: CAGRDRYSNQPQHF. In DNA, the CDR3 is TGTGCCGGCCGGGACAGATATAGCAATCAGCCCCAGCATTTT.

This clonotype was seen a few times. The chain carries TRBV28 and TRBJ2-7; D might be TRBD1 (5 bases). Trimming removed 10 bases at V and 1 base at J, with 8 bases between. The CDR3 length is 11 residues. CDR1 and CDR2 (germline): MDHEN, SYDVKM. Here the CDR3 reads CATRDSYEQYF. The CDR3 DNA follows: TGTGCCACCAGGGATTCCTACGAGCAGTACTTC.

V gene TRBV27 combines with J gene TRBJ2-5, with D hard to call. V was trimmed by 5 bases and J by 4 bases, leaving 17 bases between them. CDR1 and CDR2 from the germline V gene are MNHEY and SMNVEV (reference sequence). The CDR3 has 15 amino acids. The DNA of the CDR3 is TGTGCCAGCAGTGTGGGCGTCCCGGTGGGAGAGACCCAGTACTTC. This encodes CASSVGVPVGETQYF.

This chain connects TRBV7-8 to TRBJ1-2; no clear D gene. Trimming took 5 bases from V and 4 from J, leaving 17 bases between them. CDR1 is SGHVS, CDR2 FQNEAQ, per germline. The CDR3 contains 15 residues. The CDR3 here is CASSLSMGSSYGYTF. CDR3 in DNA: TGTGCCAGCAGCCTGTCTATGGGGTCCTCCTATGGCTACACCTTC. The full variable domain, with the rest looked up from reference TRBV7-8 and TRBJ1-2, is GAGVSQSPRYKVAKRGQDVALRCDPISGHVSLFWYQQALGQGPEFLTYFQNEAQLDKSGLPSDRFFAERPEGSVSTLKIQRTQQEDSAVYLCASSLSMGSSYGYTFGSGTRLTVV.

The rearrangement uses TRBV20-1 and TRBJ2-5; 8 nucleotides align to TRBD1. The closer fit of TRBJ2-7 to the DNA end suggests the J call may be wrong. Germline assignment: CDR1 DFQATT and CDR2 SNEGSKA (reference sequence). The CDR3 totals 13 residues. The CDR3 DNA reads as TGCAGTGCCCGGACAGGGATGACTTACGAGCAGTACTTC. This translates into CSARTGMTYEQYF.

CDR3 bases: TGTGCCAGCAGGCGTAGCCTTACAGAGACCTACGAGCAGTACTTC. It specifies CASRRSLTETYEQYF. The J gene is TRBJ2-7, the V gene TRBV7-2; D ambiguous. Germline CDR1 and CDR2: SGHTA and FQGNSA. V was pared by 6 bases and J by 2 bases, with 17 bases between. This CDR3 comprises 15 residues.

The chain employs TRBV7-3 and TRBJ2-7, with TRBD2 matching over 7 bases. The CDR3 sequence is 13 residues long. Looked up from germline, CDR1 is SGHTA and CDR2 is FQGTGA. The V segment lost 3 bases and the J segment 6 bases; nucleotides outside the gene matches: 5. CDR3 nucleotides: TGTGCCAGCAGCTTCGGCGGGGGAAGCGAGCAGTACTTC. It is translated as CASSFGGGSEQYF.

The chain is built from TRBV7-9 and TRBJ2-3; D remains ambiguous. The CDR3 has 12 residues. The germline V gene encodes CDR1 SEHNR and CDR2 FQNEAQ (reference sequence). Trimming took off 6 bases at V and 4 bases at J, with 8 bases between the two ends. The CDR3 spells CASSFPADTQYF. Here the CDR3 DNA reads TGTGCCAGCAGTTTCCCGGCAGATACGCAGTATTTT.

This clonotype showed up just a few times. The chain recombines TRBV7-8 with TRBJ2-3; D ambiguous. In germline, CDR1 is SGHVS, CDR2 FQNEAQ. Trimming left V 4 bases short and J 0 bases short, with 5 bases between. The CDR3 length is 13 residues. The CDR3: CASSSDSTDTQYF. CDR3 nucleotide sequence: TGTGCCAGCAGCTCAGATAGCACAGATACGCAGTATTTT.

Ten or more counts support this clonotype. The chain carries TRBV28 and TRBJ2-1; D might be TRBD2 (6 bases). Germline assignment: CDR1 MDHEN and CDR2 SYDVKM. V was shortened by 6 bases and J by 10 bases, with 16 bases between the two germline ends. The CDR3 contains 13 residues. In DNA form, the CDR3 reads TGTGCCAGCAGCTTAGTAGGGCGGGGAGAGCAGTTCTTC. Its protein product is CASSLVGRGEQFF.

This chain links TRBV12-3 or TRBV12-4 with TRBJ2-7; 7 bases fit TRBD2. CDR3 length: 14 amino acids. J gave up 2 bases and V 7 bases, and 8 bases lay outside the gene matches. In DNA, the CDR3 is TGTGCCAGCACTAGCGGAGGAGGGACCTACGAGCAGTACTTC. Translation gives CASTSGGGTYEQYF.

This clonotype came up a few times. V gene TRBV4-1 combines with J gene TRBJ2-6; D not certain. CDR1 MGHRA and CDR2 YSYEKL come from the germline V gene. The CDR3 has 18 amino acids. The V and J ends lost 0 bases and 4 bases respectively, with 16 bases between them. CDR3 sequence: CASSQDVPMSWGANVLTF. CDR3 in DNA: TGCGCCAGCAGCCAAGATGTCCCAATGTCTTGGGGGGCCAACGTCCTGACTTTC.

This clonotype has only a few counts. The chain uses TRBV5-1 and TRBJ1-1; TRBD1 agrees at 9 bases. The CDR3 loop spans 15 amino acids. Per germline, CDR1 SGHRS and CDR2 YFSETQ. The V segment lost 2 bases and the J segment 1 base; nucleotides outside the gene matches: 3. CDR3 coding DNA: TGCGCCAGCAGCTTACAGGGGGCGACGAACACTGAAGCTTTCTTT. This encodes CASSLQGATNTEAFF.

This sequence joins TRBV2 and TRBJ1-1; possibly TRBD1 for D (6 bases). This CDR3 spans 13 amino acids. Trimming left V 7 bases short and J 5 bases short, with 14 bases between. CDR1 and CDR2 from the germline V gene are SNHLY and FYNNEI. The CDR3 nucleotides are TGTGCCAGCAAGGGGGGCAGGGCTACTGAAGCTTTCTTT. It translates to CASKGGRATEAFF.

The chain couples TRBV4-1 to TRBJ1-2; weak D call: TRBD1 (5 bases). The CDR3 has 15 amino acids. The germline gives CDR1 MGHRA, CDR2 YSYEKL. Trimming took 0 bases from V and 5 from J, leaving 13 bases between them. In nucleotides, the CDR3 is TGCGCCAGCAGCCAAGATCGAGGAGGGACTTATGGCTACACCTTC. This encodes CASSQDRGGTYGYTF.

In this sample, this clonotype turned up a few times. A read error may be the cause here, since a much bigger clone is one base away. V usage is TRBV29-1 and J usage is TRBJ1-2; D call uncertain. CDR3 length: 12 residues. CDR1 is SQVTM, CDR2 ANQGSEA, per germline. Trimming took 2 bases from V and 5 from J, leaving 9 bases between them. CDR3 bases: TGCAGCGTTGAAAAGGCAGGTTATGGCTACACCTTC. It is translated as CSVEKAGYGYTF.

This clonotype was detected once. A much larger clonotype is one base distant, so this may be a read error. The CDR3 loop is CASSYSTDKSIQYF. For the CDR3, the DNA is TGTGCCAGCAGTTACTCTACAGACAAAAGCATTCAGTACTTC. The chain has TRBV6-5 and TRBJ2-4; the D is unclear. The CDR3 consists of 14 residues. Germline CDR1 is MNHEY and CDR2 is SVGAGI.

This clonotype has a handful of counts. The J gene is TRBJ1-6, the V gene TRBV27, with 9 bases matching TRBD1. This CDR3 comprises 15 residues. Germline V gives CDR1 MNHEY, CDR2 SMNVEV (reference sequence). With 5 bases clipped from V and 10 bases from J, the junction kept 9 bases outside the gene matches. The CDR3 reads CASSPRDRESSPLHF. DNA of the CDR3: TGTGCCAGCAGTCCCCGGGACAGGGAAAGCTCACCCCTCCACTTT.

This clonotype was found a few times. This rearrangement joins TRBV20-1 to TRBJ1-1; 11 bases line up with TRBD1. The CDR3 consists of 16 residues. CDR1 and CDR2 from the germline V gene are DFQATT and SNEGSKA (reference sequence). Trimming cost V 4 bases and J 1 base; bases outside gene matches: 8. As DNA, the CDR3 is TGCAGTGCTAACTCTGGGGGACAGGGGGGGAACACTGAAGCTTTCTTT. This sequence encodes CSANSGGQGGNTEAFF.

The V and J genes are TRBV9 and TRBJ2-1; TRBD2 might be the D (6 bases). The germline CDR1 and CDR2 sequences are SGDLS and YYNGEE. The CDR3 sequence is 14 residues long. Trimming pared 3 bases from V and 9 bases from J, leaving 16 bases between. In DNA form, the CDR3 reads TGTGCCAGCAGCGCAGAGGGAGGTGGGACTGAGCAGTTCTTC. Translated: CASSAEGGGTEQFF.